One sample yielded the 19 T cell receptor beta chains listed below, sequenced in a study of blood T cell repertoires in COVID-19. The method was immunoSEQ multiplex PCR; TCRdb's version includes in-frame clones alone and lacks a portion of them. The sample has fewer than 200,000 clones; approximately 84% are singletons. Sequencing was carried out using peripheral blood. All receptors derive from a man in his forties with acute or convalescent COVID-19.

The sample holds one count of this clone. V is TRBV4-3 and J is TRBJ2-7; 7 nucleotides agree with TRBD1. Germline loops: CDR1 LGHNA, CDR2 YSLEER. This CDR3 has 15 residues. The junction had 7 bases not matched to a gene; V was cut back by 1 base and J by 4 bases. The CDR3 DNA follows: TGCGCCAGCAGCCAAGCCAGGGGGTCCAAATACGAGCAGTACTTC. Protein: CASSQARGSKYEQYF.

Note on this clone: The same CDR3 also results from other DNA sequences found in this sample. The chain carries TRBV3-1 (or the pseudogene TRBV3-2) and TRBJ1-5; TRBD1 matches 7 bases. This CDR3 spans 15 amino acids. After removal of 0 bases from V and 4 bases from J, the junction contained 3 bases not matched to a gene. CDR1 LGHDT and CDR2 YNNKEL come from the germline V gene (reference sequence). CDR3 nucleotide sequence: TGTGCCAGCAGCCAAGATACAGGGGTGAATCAGCCCCAGCATTTT. Its translation is CASSQDTGVNQPQHF.

The chain couples TRBV5-4 to TRBJ2-7, with 7 positions matching TRBD2. This CDR3 comprises 16 residues. CDR1 and CDR2 (germline): SGHNT, YYREEE (reference sequence). After removal of 0 bases from V and 0 bases from J, the junction contained 6 bases not matched to a gene. The CDR3 protein is CASSLGWSGASYEQYF. The CDR3 region has the DNA TGTGCCAGCAGCTTGGGGTGGAGCGGGGCCTCCTACGAGCAGTACTTC.

The DNA for the CDR3 is TGTGCCAGCAGTTTCGGCACAGGGGTCGGGGAGCTGTTTTTT. This sequence encodes CASSFGTGVGELFF. This chain joins TRBV27 and TRBJ2-2; 7 bases are a match to TRBD1. The CDR3 sequence is 14 residues long. The ends lost 3 bases at V and 7 bases at J; junction bases unmatched: 5. Germline V gene sequence: CDR1 MNHEY, CDR2 SMNVEV (reference sequence).

The genes are TRBV13 and TRBJ1-2; D is ambiguous. The V gene lost 7 bases and the J gene lost 7 bases, with 13 bases spanning the gap. Germline CDR1 is PRHDT and CDR2 is FYEKMQ (reference sequence). The CDR3 has 12 amino acids. The CDR3 region is CASIPPGGGYTF. DNA of the CDR3: TGTGCCAGCATTCCCCCCGGAGGTGGCTACACCTTC.

This chain uses TRBV12-5 with TRBJ1-5; tentative D call: TRBD1 (6 bases). This CDR3 is 15 amino acids long. The V end lost 6 bases, the J end lost 3 bases, and 15 bases lay between the germline ends. The germline V gene encodes CDR1 LGHNT and CDR2 FRNRAP. CDR3: CASGQGSASNQPQHF. In DNA, the CDR3 is TGTGCTAGTGGGCAGGGGTCAGCCTCCAATCAGCCCCAGCATTTT.

This chain links TRBV5-1 with TRBJ1-2; TRBD1 agrees at 9 bases. Germline V gene sequence: CDR1 SGHRS, CDR2 YFSETQ. The J segment lost 8 bases and the V segment lost 3 bases, leaving 8 bases of the junction unmatched. The CDR3 covers 14 residues. As DNA, the CDR3 is TGCGCCAGCAGCTCCGGGACAGGGCCGTACGGCTACACCTTC. Amino acids: CASSSGTGPYGYTF.

This chain connects TRBV6-5 to TRBJ2-7; D perhaps matches TRBD1 (5 bases). V lost 6 bases to trimming and J lost 0 bases, with 9 bases between them. Looked up from germline, CDR1 is MNHEY and CDR2 is SVGAGI. This CDR3 is built from 13 residues. The CDR3 loop is CASRDSLSYEQYF. As DNA, the CDR3 is TGTGCCAGCAGAGACAGCCTCTCCTACGAGCAGTACTTC.

The chain combines TRBV10-1 with TRBJ1-2; D unclear. This CDR3 spans 18 amino acids. The V gene lost 6 bases and the J gene lost 4 bases, with 27 bases spanning the gap. Germline V gene lookup returns CDR1 WNHNN and CDR2 SYGVQD (reference sequence). CDR3 coding DNA: TGCGCCAGCAGCCCACCGGGATATAAACCACCTACTTTCTATGGCTACACCTTC. Its translation is CASSPPGYKPPTFYGYTF.

About this clone: Other DNA sequences of this sample code for an identical CDR3. This rearrangement joins TRBV7-2 to TRBJ1-6, with 7 positions matching TRBD1. The CDR3 totals 15 residues. Losses at the gene ends were 1 base for V and 10 bases for J; bases not matched to a gene: 7. CDR1 SGHTA and CDR2 FQGNSA come from the germline V gene. The CDR3 DNA reads as TGTGCCAGCAGCTTAGAACAGACAGGGAGATCACCCCTCCACTTT. The encoded protein is CASSLEQTGRSPLHF.

The chain carries TRBV5-6 and TRBJ1-1; D call uncertain. Trimming stripped 3 bases from V and 8 bases from J, with 11 bases between. The CDR3 spans 12 residues. From germline, CDR1 is SGHDT and CDR2 YYEEEE. As DNA, the CDR3 is TGTGCCAGCAGCTCTGGGGAGTACGAAGCTTTCTTT. Amino acid sequence: CASSSGEYEAFF.

The chain has TRBV12-5 and TRBJ2-2, with TRBD2 as a possible D gene (5 bases). The CDR3 sequence is 13 residues long. V lost 6 bases and J 7 bases, leaving 12 bases between the germline ends. Germline V gene data show CDR1 as LGHNT and CDR2 as FRNRAP. The CDR3 reads CASGRDYSGELFF. The CDR3 DNA sequence: TGTGCTAGTGGGCGCGACTACAGCGGGGAGCTGTTTTTT.

The J gene is TRBJ2-3, the V gene TRBV5-5; 7 bases are a match to TRBD1. Germline V gene lookup returns CDR1 SGHKS and CDR2 YYEKEE (reference sequence). The CDR3 covers 16 residues. V shed 0 bases and J 0 bases; nucleotides not matched to a gene: 4. CDR3 DNA sequence: TGTGCCAGCAGCTTGGCCTGGGACAGAAGCACAGATACGCAGTATTTT. Residues: CASSLAWDRSTDTQYF.

CDR3 bases: TGTGCCAGCAGCCTACAGTGGGACAGGTCTAATTCACCCCTCCACTTT. Translated, it gives CASSLQWDRSNSPLHF. The chain recombines TRBV7-6 with TRBJ1-6; 8 bases map to TRBD1. The CDR3 loop spans 16 amino acids. The junction had 9 bases not matched to a gene; V was cut back by 5 bases and J by 6 bases. CDR1 and CDR2 (germline): SGHVS, FNYEAQ.

The CDR3 sequence: CAISVSRANTGELFF. CDR3 DNA: TGTGCCATCAGTGTAAGCAGGGCGAACACCGGGGAGCTGTTTTTT. This chain uses TRBV10-3 with TRBJ2-2; maybe TRBD1 (5 bases). Germline-derived CDR1 and CDR2 are ENHRY and SYGVKD. V dropped 4 bases and J dropped 0 bases, with 9 bases sitting between them. The CDR3 extends over 15 amino acids.

This clone appeared a single time. The genes are TRBV6-6 and TRBJ1-5; D ambiguous. The CDR3 covers 13 residues. Germline assignment: CDR1 MNHNY and CDR2 SVGAGI (reference sequence). Between the trimmed V and J ends, which lost 5 bases and 5 bases, there was a span of 10 bases. The CDR3 coding sequence is TGTGCCAGCAGTATCTTCGGGGATCAGCCCCAGCATTTT. It encodes CASSIFGDQPQHF.

This chain joins TRBV6-1 and TRBJ1-5, with 8 bases aligning to TRBD1. Trimming at V came to 3 bases and at J to 0 bases, leaving 1 base not matched to a gene. The CDR3 runs 15 residues. Germline assignment: CDR1 MNHNS and CDR2 SASEGT. CDR3 coding DNA: TGTGCCAGCAGTGATCAGGGGGCTAGCAATCAGCCCCAGCATTTT. This translates into CASSDQGASNQPQHF.

This chain connects TRBV4-3 to TRBJ2-1; TRBD2 matches at 8 bases. V trimming: 0 bases; J trimming: 10 bases; junction bases outside the gene matches: 8. This CDR3 has 15 amino acids. The germline CDR1 and CDR2 sequences are LGHNA and YSLEER. The CDR3 coding sequence is TGCGCCAGCAGCCAAGATACCGGGGGGGCCAGGGAGCAGTTCTTC. It translates to CASSQDTGGAREQFF.

The chain carries TRBV23-1 and TRBJ1-1, with D unclear. Being an ORF, TRBV23-1 has a function that is uncertain. The V and J ends lost 0 bases and 6 bases respectively, with 5 bases between them. The CDR3 totals 12 residues. This CDR3 is CASSQSRSEAFF. CDR3 DNA: TGCGCCAGCAGTCAATCGCGGTCTGAAGCTTTCTTT.